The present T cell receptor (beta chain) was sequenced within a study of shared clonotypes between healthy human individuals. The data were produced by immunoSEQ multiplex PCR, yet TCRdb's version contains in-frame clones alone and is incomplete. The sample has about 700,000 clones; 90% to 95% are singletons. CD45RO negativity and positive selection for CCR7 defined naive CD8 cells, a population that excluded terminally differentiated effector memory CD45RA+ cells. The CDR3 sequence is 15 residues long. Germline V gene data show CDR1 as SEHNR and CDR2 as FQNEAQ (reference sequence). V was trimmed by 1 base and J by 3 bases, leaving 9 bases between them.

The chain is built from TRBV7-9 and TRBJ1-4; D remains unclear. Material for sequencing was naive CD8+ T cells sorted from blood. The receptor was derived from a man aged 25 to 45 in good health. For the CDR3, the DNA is TGTGCCAGCAGCTTAGTGGCGGATGCTAATGAAAAACTGTTTTTT. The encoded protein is CASSLVADANEKLFF.